A selection of T cell receptor beta chains follows, all from one sample in a study of brain metastases from non-small cell lung cancer. Measured with immunoSEQ multiplex PCR; TCRdb has only the in-frame clones, and not every one. The repertoire includes about 2,200 clones, roughly 83% of them detected once, and about 7.2% sits in the top ten. The sample consisted of tissue from a brain metastasis. These receptors were obtained from a donor over 35 with non-small cell lung cancer. CDR3s include the opening cysteine and the closing phenylalanine or tryptophan. Fields, in order: D gene, V gene, clone size, CDR3 length, J gene, CDR3 DNA, CDR3 protein. D genes are given only for firm matches. For some rows the clone size is stated as once, few or many, or as a class when expanded; others skip it.

-	TRBV7-8	-	15	TRBJ1-1	TGTGCCAGCAGCTTATATGGGAGGTGGAACACTGAAGCTTTCTTT	CASSLYGRWNTEAFF
TRBD2	TRBV9	-	17	TRBJ2-3	TGTGCCAGCAGCGGTAGCGGGGGGGCCAGAAACACAGATACGCAGTATTTT	CASSGSGGARNTDTQYF
TRBD1	TRBV5-6	-	17	TRBJ1-2	TGTGCCAGCAGCCTTCGGACAGGCAACCTACCTAACTATGGCTACACCTTC	CASSLRTGNLPNYGYTF
TRBD2	TRBV6-4	-	16	TRBJ2-3	TGTGCCAGCAGTGACCTAGCGGGAGGGAACACAGATACGCAGTATTTT	CASSDLAGGNTDTQYF
-	TRBV5-1	-	16	TRBJ2-3	TGCGCCAGCAGCTGGGGACGGACGGTGGGCACAGATACGCAGTATTTT	CASSWGRTVGTDTQYF
TRBD2	TRBV7-8	-	14	TRBJ2-3	TGTGCCAGCAGCTCGGGTGGCGGGAGGGGCACGCAGTATTTT	CASSSGGGRGTQYF
TRBD2	TRBV6-5	-	15	TRBJ2-7	TGTGCCAGCAGGAGAGAAACTAGCGGGGCCTACGAGCAGTACTTC	CASRRETSGAYEQYF
TRBD2	TRBV7-2	-	16	TRBJ2-1	TGTGCCAGCAGCTCCCCACTAGCGGGAGTATATGGTGAGCAGTTCTTC	CASSSPLAGVYGEQFF
-	TRBV1	once	18	TRBJ2-7	TGCACCAGCAGCCTAGGGGGGGGCCCCGGACAGGGGGCCTACGAGCAGTACTTC	CTSSLGGGPGQGAYEQYF
-	TRBV6-5	-	13	TRBJ1-4	TGTGCCAGCAATTCAGGGGCTAATGAAAAACTGTTTTTT	CASNSGANEKLFF
TRBD2	TRBV4-1	-	14	TRBJ2-1	TGCGCCAGCAGCCCAAGCGGGGCATACAATGAGCAGTTCTTC	CASSPSGAYNEQFF
-	TRBV27	-	13	TRBJ2-7	TGTGCCAGCAGCCCCAACCGTGGGTGGGAGCAGTACTTC	CASSPNRGWEQYF
-	TRBV4-3	-	15	TRBJ1-3	TGCGCCAGCAGCCAGAGAGGGGTCTCTGGAAACACCATATATTTT	CASSQRGVSGNTIYF
-	TRBV27	-	15	TRBJ2-2	TGTGCCAGCAGCCACGGGACACCAAACACCGGGGAGCTGTTTTTT	CASSHGTPNTGELFF
-	TRBV18	-	15	TRBJ1-3	TGTGCCAGCTCGCTACAGGGCGACCCTGGAAACACCATATATTTT	CASSLQGDPGNTIYF
-	TRBV18	-	15	TRBJ1-1	TGTGCCAGCTCACCACCAGGGATGGCAGGTGAAGTGACTTTCTTT	CASSPPGMAGEVTFF
TRBD1	TRBV3-1/TRBV3-2	-	13	TRBJ1-6	TGTGCCAGCAGCCATCGACAGGGGTCACCCCTCCACTTT	CASSHRQGSPLHF
TRBD1	TRBV3-1/TRBV3-2	-	18	TRBJ1-4	TGTGCCAGCAGCCAAGGTCCAGGGGGCGCAGTACGAAATGAAAAACTGTTTTTT	CASSQGPGGAVRNEKLFF
-	TRBV2	-	13	TRBJ1-1	TGTGCCAGCAGTGAATGGGTAGCACTTGAAGCTTTCTTT	CASSEWVALEAFF
TRBD2	TRBV4-3	-	17	TRBJ2-1	TGCGCCAGCAGCCAAGATCCCCCAAGCGGGGGGTCGAATGAGCAGTTCTTC	CASSQDPPSGGSNEQFF
-	TRBV27	-	14	TRBJ2-7	TGTGCCAGCAGTTTGGACAGCTACTCCTACGAGCAGTACTTC	CASSLDSYSYEQYF
TRBD1	TRBV19	few	16	TRBJ2-1	TGTGCCAGTAGTCTGGGATGGGGACAGAACTACAATGAGCAGTTCTTC	CASSLGWGQNYNEQFF
-	TRBV4-1	-	14	TRBJ2-5	TGCGCCAGCAGCCAAGAGCGTATTACGGAGACCCAGTACTTC	CASSQERITETQYF
TRBD2	TRBV6-5	-	14	TRBJ2-3	TGTGCCAGCAGTTACACCGGGGGGTACGGTACGCAGTATTTT	CASSYTGGYGTQYF
TRBD2	TRBV28	-	15	TRBJ2-5	TGTGCCAGCAGTTTTGCTAGCGGGTACCAAGAGACCCAGTACTTC	CASSFASGYQETQYF
TRBD2	TRBV4-1	once	15	TRBJ2-5	TGCGCCAGCAGCCTACTAGCGGAAGAGCAAGAAACCCAGTACTTC	CASSLLAEEQETQYF
TRBD2	TRBV5-5	-	17	TRBJ2-1	TGTGCCAGCAGCTTTCGGCCCCAACTAGCGGGAGGTGATGAGCAGTTCTTC	CASSFRPQLAGGDEQFF
-	TRBV29-1	once	12	TRBJ2-1	TGCAGCTTTGGGAGTGGCGAAAATGAGCAGTTCTTC	CSFGSGENEQFF
TRBD2	TRBV9	once	17	TRBJ2-3	TGTGCCAGCAGCGTTGGTGTCGGAGCGGGATACACAGATACGCAGTATTTT	CASSVGVGAGYTDTQYF
-	TRBV15	-	15	TRBJ1-6	TGTGCCACCAGCAGAGTTGTAGGGAGGGATTCACTCCTCCACTTT	CATSRVVGRDSLLHF
-	TRBV7-3	-	13	TRBJ2-5	TGTGCCAGCAGCTTAACACAGCAAGAGACCCAGTACTTC	CASSLTQQETQYF
TRBD2	TRBV19	-	16	TRBJ2-3	TGTGCCAGTAGTACACCGGGAGGTATGGGTGCAGATACGCAGTATTTT	CASSTPGGMGADTQYF
TRBD2	TRBV7-3	-	15	TRBJ2-1	TGTGCCAGCAGCTTGGCTAGCGGGAGAGGGAATGAGCAGTTCTTC	CASSLASGRGNEQFF
-	TRBV14	-	12	TRBJ1-3	TGTGCCAGCAGCCCATATGGAAACACCATATATTTT	CASSPYGNTIYF
-	TRBV7-2	-	17	TRBJ2-3	TGTGCCAGCAGCTTTTTAACAACGGGAGTTAGTACAGATACGCAGTATTTT	CASSFLTTGVSTDTQYF
-	TRBV5-1	-	14	TRBJ1-2	TGCGCCAGCAGCCCATTCACTACAGGGAGCGGCTACACCTTC	CASSPFTTGSGYTF
-	TRBV7-9	-	14	TRBJ2-5	TGTGCCAGCAGCTTAGCGGGAATTCAGGAGACCCAGTACTTC	CASSLAGIQETQYF
-	TRBV6-5	-	11	TRBJ2-3	TGTGCCAGCAGTTCTCTAGATACGCAGTATTTT	CASSSLDTQYF
-	TRBV7-2	-	14	TRBJ2-4	TGTGCCAGCAGCTTAGAACCCGCAGGAAACATTCAGTACTTC	CASSLEPAGNIQYF
-	TRBV7-9	few	12	TRBJ1-2	TGTGCCAGCAGCTTTGCCAGGGAGGGCTACACCTTC	CASSFAREGYTF
TRBD1	TRBV4-3	-	14	TRBJ1-2	TGCGCCAGCAGCCGAAAGCCGGACAGGGATGGCTACACCTTC	CASSRKPDRDGYTF
TRBD1	TRBV5-8	-	17	TRBJ1-2	TGTGCCAGCAGCTTGACTCTCGGGACAGGGGGCGGCTATGGCTACACCTTC	CASSLTLGTGGGYGYTF
-	TRBV30	-	13	TRBJ1-1	TGTGCCTGGAGTGTAGTTAGCGGCACTGAAGCTTTCTTT	CAWSVVSGTEAFF
-	TRBV6-6	once	13	TRBJ2-3	TGTGCCAGTAGTTACCCGGGGGTAGATACGCAGTATTTT	CASSYPGVDTQYF
TRBD1	TRBV4-3	-	15	TRBJ1-1	TGCGCCAGCAGCCACCTCAGGGGGGGAAACACTGAAGCTTTCTTT	CASSHLRGGNTEAFF
-	TRBV12-3/TRBV12-4	-	13	TRBJ2-5	TGTGCCAGCAGTACCACAGGCGCGGAGACCCAGTACTTC	CASSTTGAETQYF
-	TRBV24-1	-	15	TRBJ2-1	TGTGCCACGGGTCAAGGGACAAGCTCCTACAATGAGCAGTTCTTC	CATGQGTSSYNEQFF
TRBD1	TRBV30	-	15	TRBJ1-3	TGTGCCTGGGCTCGCCTAGGGGGCGGAAGAAACACCATATATTTT	CAWARLGGGRNTIYF
-	TRBV19	-	17	TRBJ1-4	TGTGCCAGTAGTATGCTCGTTCTGACAGCAACTAATGAAAAACTGTTTTTT	CASSMLVLTATNEKLFF
TRBD1	TRBV5-6	-	17	TRBJ1-3	TGTGCCAGCAGCTTATTTACAGGGGCCGGCTCTGGAAACACCATATATTTT	CASSLFTGAGSGNTIYF
TRBD1	TRBV5-1	-	16	TRBJ2-7	TGCGCCAGCAGCCCAGAACCCGGGACAGGGCGAGCCGAGCAGTACTTC	CASSPEPGTGRAEQYF
-	TRBV10-2	-	17	TRBJ2-1	TGCGCCAGCAGTGAAGCTGGGACTGCCCCTTTATACAATGAGCAGTTCTTC	CASSEAGTAPLYNEQFF
-	TRBV9	-	15	TRBJ2-1	TGTGCCAGCAGCCCCCTAGGCGGACAGACTAATGAGCAGTTCTTC	CASSPLGGQTNEQFF
TRBD2	TRBV9	few	17	TRBJ2-1	TGTGCCAGCAGCCACCCTTTAGCGGGAGGACCCGTCTATGAGCAGTTCTTC	CASSHPLAGGPVYEQFF
-	TRBV2	-	12	TRBJ1-5	TGTGCCAGCAGCGGGACGGCTCAGCCCCAGCATTTT	CASSGTAQPQHF